The present T cell receptor beta chain was sequenced within a study of blood T cell repertoires in COVID-19. Study-wide context: Sites in the United States, Italy and Spain provided acute and convalescent COVID-19 samples. T cells, B-cell-depleted T cells, or PBMCs provided the cDNA or gDNA that served as material.

Original processing methods: How many nucleated cells were present was estimated from reference gene primer amplification. Repertoires were generated with immunoSEQ multiplex PCR, while TCRdb's copy carries only in-frame clones and drops some. That table furnishes V, J and clone size, whereas the DNA furnished D and trimming. Of 150,000 to 200,000 clones detected, about 86% appear once; the ten largest clones hold less than 20%. Per germline, CDR1 SGDLS and CDR2 YYNGEE. The junction had 4 bases not matched to a gene; V was cut back by 0 bases and J by 1 base. The CDR3 is 16 residues long. The receptor was derived from a woman of 80 years or more with acute or convalescent COVID-19. This chain joins TRBV9 and TRBJ2-3, with TRBD2 matching 8 bases. Specimen: peripheral blood. The CDR3 DNA is TGTGCCAGCAGCGTAGCTCCAGCGGGGGGCACAGATACGCAGTATTTT. This sequence encodes CASSVAPAGGTDTQYF.